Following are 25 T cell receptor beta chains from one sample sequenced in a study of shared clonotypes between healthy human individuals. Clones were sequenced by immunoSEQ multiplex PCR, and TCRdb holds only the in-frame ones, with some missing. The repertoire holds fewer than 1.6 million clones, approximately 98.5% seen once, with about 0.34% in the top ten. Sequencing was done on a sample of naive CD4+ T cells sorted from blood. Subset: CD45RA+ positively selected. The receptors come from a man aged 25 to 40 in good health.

As DNA, the CDR3 is TGTGCCAGCAGCCAGGACATTTTGGAGTCCACCGGGGAGCTGTTTTTT. Translated: CASSQDILESTGELFF. J is TRBJ2-2 and V is TRBV5-5, with D tentatively TRBD1 (5 bases). This CDR3 is 16 amino acids long. With 4 bases removed from V and 4 bases from J, the gap between germline ends came to 17 bases. Germline V gene lookup returns CDR1 SGHKS and CDR2 YYEKEE (reference sequence).

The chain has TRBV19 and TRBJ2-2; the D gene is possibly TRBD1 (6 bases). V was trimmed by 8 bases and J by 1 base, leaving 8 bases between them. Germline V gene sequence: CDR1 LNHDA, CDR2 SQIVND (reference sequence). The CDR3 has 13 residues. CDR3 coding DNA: TGTGCCAGTTCCAGGGGGAACACCGGGGAGCTGTTTTTT. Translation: CASSRGNTGELFF.

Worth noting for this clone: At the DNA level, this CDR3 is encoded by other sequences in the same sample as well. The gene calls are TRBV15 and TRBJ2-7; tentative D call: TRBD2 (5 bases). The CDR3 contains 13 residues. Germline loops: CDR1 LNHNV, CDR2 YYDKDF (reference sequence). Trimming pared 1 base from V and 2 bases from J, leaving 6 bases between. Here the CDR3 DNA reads TGTGCCACCAGCAGAGGAGGGACCTACGAGCAGTACTTC. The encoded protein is CATSRGGTYEQYF.

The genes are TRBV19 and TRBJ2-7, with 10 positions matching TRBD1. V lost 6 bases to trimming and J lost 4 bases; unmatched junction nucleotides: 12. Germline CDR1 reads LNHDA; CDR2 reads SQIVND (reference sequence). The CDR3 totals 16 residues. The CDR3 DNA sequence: TGTGCCAGTAGAGCTGTTGGACAGGGGGTGGGGTACGAGCAGTACTTC. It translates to CASRAVGQGVGYEQYF.

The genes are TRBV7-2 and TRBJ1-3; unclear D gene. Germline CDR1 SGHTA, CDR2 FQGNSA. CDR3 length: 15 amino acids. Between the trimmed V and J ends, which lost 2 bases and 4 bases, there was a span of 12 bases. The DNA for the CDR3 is TGTGCCAGCAGCTTACGGAGCACCTTAGGAAACACCATATATTTT. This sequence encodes CASSLRSTLGNTIYF.

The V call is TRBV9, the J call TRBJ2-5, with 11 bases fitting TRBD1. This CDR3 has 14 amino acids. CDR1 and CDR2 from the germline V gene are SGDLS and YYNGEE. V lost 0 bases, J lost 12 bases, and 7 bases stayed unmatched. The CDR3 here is CASSVAGTGGPKYF. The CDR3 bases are TGTGCCAGCAGCGTAGCTGGGACAGGGGGTCCCAAGTACTTC.

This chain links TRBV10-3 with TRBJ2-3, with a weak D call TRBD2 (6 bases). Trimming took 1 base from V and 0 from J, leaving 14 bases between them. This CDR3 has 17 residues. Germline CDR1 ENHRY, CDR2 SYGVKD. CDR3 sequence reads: CAISEFASGLSTDTQYF. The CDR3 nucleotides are TGTGCCATCAGTGAGTTCGCCTCGGGACTGAGCACAGATACGCAGTATTTT.

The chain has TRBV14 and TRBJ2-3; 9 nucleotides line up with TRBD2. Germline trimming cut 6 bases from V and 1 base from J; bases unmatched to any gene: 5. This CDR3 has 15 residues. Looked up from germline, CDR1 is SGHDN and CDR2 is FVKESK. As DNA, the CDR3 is TGTGCCAGCAGGCTTAGCGGGAGCGGCACAGATACGCAGTATTTT. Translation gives CASRLSGSGTDTQYF. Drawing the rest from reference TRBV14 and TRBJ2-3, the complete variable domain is EAGVTQFPSHSVIEKGQTVTLRCDPISGHDNLYWYRRVMGKEIKFLLHFVKESKQDESGMPNNRFLAERTGGTYSTLKVQPAELEDSGVYFCASRLSGSGTDTQYFGPGTRLTVL.

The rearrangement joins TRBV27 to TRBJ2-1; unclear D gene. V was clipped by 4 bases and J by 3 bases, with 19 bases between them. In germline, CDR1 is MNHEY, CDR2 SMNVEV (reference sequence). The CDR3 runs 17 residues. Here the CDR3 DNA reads TGTGCCAGCAGTTCCCTGCTCTCCACAACGATCTACAATGAGCAGTTCTTC. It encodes CASSSLLSTTIYNEQFF.

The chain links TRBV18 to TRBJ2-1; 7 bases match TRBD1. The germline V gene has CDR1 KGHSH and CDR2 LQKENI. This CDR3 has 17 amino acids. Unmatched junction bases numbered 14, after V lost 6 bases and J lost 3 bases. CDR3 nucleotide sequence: TGTGCCAGCTCGCGTAAAACCGGGACAGAAGACTACAATGAGCAGTTCTTC. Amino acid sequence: CASSRKTGTEDYNEQFF. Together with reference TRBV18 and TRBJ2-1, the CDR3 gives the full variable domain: NAGVMQNPRHLVRRRGQEARLRCSPMKGHSHVYWYRQLPEEGLKFMVYLQKENIIDESGMPKERFSAEFPKEGPSILRIQQVVRGDSAAYFCASSRKTGTEDYNEQFFGPGTRLTVL.

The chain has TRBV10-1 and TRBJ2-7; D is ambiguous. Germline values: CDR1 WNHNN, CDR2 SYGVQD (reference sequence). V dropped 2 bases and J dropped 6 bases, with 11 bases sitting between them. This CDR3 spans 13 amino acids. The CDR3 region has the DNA TGCGCCAGCAGTGAGGTTTTTAGTTCCGAGCAGTACTTC. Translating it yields CASSEVFSSEQYF.

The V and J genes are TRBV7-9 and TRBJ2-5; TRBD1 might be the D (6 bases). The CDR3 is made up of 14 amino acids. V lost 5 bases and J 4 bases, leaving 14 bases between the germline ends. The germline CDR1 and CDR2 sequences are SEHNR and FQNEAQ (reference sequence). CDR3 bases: TGTGCCAGCAGCGACGACAGGATCACAGAGACCCAGTACTTC. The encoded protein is CASSDDRITETQYF. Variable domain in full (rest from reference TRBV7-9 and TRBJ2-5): DTGVSQNPRHKITKRGQNVTFRCDPISEHNRLYWYRQTLGQGPEFLTYFQNEAQLEKSRLLSDRFSAERPKGSFSTLEIQRTEQGDSAMYLCASSDDRITETQYFGPGTRLLVL.

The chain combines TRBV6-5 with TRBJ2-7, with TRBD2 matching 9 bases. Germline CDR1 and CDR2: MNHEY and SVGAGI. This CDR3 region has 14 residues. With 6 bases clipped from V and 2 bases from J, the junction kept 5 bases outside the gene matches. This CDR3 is CASRGGRAPYEQYF. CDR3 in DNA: TGTGCCAGCAGGGGCGGGAGGGCTCCCTACGAGCAGTACTTC.

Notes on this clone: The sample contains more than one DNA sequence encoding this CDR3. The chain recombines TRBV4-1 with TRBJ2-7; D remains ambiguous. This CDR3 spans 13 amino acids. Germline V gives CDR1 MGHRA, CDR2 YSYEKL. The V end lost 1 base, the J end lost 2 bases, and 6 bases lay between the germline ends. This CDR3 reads CASSQGAPYEQYF. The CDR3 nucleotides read TGCGCCAGCAGCCAAGGTGCCCCCTACGAGCAGTACTTC.

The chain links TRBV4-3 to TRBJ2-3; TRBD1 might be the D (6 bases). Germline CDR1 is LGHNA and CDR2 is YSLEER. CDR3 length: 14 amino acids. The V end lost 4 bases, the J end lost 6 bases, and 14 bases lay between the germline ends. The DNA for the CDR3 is TGCGCCAGCAGCCCCCAGGGGTGGGCTGATACGCAGTATTTT. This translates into CASSPQGWADTQYF.

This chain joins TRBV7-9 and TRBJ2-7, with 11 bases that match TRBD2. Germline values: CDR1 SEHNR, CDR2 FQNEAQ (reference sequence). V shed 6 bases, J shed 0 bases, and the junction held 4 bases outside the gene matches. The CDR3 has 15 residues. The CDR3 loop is CASRRLAGTSYEQYF. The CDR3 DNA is TGTGCCAGCAGACGACTAGCGGGAACCTCCTACGAGCAGTACTTC.

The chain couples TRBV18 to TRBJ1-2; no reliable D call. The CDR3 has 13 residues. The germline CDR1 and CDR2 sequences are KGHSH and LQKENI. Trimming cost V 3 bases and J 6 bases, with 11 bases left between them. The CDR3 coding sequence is TGTGCCAGCTCACCGGCAGGTCTAGATGGCTACACCTTC. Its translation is CASSPAGLDGYTF.

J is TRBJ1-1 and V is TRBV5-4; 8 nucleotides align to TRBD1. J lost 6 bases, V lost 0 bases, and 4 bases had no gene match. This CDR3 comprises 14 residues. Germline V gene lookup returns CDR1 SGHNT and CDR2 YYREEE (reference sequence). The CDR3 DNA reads TGTGCCAGCAGCTTGGCACAGGGGGGCGCTGAAGCTTTCTTT. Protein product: CASSLAQGGAEAFF.

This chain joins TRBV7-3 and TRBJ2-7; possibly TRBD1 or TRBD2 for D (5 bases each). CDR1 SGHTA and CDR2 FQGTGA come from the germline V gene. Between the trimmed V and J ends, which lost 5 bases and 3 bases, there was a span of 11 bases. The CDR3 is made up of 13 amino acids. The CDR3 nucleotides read TGTGCCAGCAGCACGGGACCTGGCTACGAGCAGTACTTC. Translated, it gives CASSTGPGYEQYF.

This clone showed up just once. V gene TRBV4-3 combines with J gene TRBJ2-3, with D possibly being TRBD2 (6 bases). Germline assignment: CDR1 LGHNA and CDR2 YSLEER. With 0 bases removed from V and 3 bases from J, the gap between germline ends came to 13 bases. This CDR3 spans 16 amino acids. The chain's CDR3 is CASSQDFGSLTDTQYF. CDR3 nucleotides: TGCGCCAGCAGCCAAGATTTCGGGAGTTTGACAGATACGCAGTATTTT.

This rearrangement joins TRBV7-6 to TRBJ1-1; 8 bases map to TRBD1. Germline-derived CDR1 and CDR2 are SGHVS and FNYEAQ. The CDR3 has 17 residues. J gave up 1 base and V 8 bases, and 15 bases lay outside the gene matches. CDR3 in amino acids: CASLDPPDRGRNTEAFF. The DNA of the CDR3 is TGTGCCAGCCTCGACCCCCCAGACAGGGGTCGGAACACTGAAGCTTTCTTT.

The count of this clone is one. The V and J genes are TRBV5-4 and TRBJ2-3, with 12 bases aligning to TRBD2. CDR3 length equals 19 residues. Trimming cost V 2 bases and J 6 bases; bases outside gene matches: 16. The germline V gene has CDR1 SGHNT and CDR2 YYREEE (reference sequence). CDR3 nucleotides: TGTGCCAGCAGCTTAGGCCCACTGACTAGCGGGAGACGTACGGATACGCAGTATTTT. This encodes CASSLGPLTSGRRTDTQYF.

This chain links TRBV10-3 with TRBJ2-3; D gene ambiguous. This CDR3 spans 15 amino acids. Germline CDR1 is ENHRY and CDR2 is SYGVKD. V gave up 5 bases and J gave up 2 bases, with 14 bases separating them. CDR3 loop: CAISSLQSSTDTQYF. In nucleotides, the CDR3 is TGTGCCATCAGTTCCCTTCAGTCATCCACAGATACGCAGTATTTT.

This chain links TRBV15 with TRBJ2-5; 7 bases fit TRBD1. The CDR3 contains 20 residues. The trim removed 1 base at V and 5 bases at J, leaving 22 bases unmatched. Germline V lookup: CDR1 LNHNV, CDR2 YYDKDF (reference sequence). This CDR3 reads CATSRAQGQGRAGHGETQYF. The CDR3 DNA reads TGTGCCACCAGCAGAGCACAGGGGCAAGGGCGGGCGGGTCATGGGGAGACCCAGTACTTC.

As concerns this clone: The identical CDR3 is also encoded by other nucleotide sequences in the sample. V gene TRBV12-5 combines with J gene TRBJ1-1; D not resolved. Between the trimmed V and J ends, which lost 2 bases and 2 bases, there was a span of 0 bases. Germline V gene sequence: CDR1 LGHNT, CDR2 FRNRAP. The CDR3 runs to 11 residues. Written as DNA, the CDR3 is TGTGCTAGTGGTTTGAACACTGAAGCTTTCTTT. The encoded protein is CASGLNTEAFF.